The sequence of this TCR beta chain was determined in a study of T-cell memory formation after mild COVID-19. Study at large: The study found TCR clusters largely donor specific. Study-level points and caveats: Pre-infection memory already had some responding clones, implying cross-reactive memory joined. Clones contracting day 15 to 85 were balanced CD4/CD8; later expanders leaned CD4+.

For this clonotype: What it binds is not known.

This CDR3 comprises 16 residues. CDR1 is KGHSH and CDR2 is LQKENI in the germline V gene. V was cut by 4 bases and J by 6 bases, with 21 bases left in between. Constant-segment primers were used for 5'RACE, and the resulting TCR alpha and TCR beta cDNA libraries carried sample barcodes and UMIs. TCRdb processed the 5' RACE reads anew with MiXCR; each CDR3 protein has one entry. The data show hundreds of thousands of distinct CDR3 sequences, around a sixth seen once. This chain uses TRBV18 with TRBJ1-1; possibly TRBD1 for D (5 bases). The sequenced sample consisted of PBMCs or a T cell subset sorted from them (not recorded which). The clonotype comes from an adult woman who had mild COVID-19 (a few samples of this study predate the infection). Cell type and time point are not known. The CDR3 sequence: CASSRGGPGVQAEAFF. The CDR3 DNA sequence: TGTGCCAGCTCACGAGGAGGCCCGGGGGTGCAGGCTGAAGCTTTCTTT.